This TCR beta chain originates from a study of PD-L1 blockade in urothelial cancer. Sequencing used immunoSEQ multiplex PCR; TCRdb keeps in-frame clones, though not all of them. There are roughly 40,000 clones in the sample; 90% to 95% occur only once, and about 10% lies in the top ten. Time point defined: pretreatment peripheral blood. Germline CDR1 is LNHDA and CDR2 is SQIVND (reference sequence). The CDR3 runs 15 residues. The V segment lost 8 bases and the J segment 8 bases; nucleotides outside the gene matches: 11. The material sequenced was PBMCs, taken around atezolizumab (anti-PD-L1) treatment. V gene TRBV19 combines with J gene TRBJ2-2; 10 nucleotides agree with TRBD2. The TCR comes from a woman aged 55-70 years with urothelial cancer. CDR3 amino acids: CASASSGSLVGELFF. CDR3 nucleotides: TGTGCCAGTGCTTCTAGCGGGAGCCTGGTAGGGGAGCTGTTTTTT.